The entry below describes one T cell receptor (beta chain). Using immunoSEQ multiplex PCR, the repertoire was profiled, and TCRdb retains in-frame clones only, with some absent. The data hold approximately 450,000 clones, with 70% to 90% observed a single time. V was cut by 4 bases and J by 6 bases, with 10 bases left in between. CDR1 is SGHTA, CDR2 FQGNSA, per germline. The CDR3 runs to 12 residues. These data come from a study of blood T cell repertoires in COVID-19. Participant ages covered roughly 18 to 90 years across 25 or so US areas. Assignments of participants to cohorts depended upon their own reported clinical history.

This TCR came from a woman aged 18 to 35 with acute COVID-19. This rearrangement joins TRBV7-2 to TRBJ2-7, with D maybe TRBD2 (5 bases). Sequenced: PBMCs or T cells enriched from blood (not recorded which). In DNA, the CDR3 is TGTGCCAGCAGCTCTTCAAGCGGCGAGCAGTACTTC. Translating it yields CASSSSSGEQYF.